This T cell receptor (beta chain) was profiled in a study of blood T cells in healthy people across ages. Germline-derived CDR1 and CDR2 are LNHDA and SQIVND (reference sequence). Trimming cost V 4 bases and J 2 bases, with 9 bases left between them. This CDR3 has 14 residues. Primed by a sample-barcoded 5' primer and a J-beta primer mix, a second PCR proceeded for 7 to 11 cycles. MiXCR, applied by TCRdb to the 5' RACE reads, yields one record per CDR3 protein. The sample includes some 730,000 distinct CDR3 sequences, 22% of them seen just once. This clonotype has more than one count but fewer than ten.

This TCR came from a man aged 70 or older in good health. The genes are TRBV19 and TRBJ1-5, with D uncertain. Sequenced input: blood. Here the CDR3 reads CASSTSGGNQPQHF. The DNA of the CDR3 is TGTGCCAGTAGTACCTCCGGGGGCAATCAGCCCCAGCATTTT. Using reference TRBV19 and TRBJ1-5 for the parts outside the CDR3, the full variable domain is DGGITQSPKYLFRKEGQNVTLSCEQNLNHDAMYWYRQDPGQGLRLIYYSQIVNDFQKGDIAEGYSVSREKKESFPLTVTSAQKNPTAFYLCASSTSGGNQPQHFGDGTRLSIL.